This T cell receptor (beta chain) was identified in a study of T-cell reconstitution after alpha-beta-depleted transplantation in children. Study-level points and caveats: At the one-year point after transplant, T-cell counts and TCRbeta diversity were found to come mostly from T cells that had been newly produced. Two months or so post-transplant, alpha-beta T cells reportedly derived from several hundred expanded graft clones. Some patients' high day-60 TCRbeta diversity was traced to surviving recipient T cells and thymic progenitors.

During its preparation, the TCRbeta library received unique molecular identifiers. Via MiXCR, TCRdb re-called the PCR reads, giving one row per CDR3 protein. Among about 15,000 distinct CDR3 sequences listed, 9.5% to 15% were seen once. With regard to this clonotype: The antigen remains undetermined.

The V gene's germline CDR1 is SGHRS and CDR2 YFSETQ. Trimming left V 4 bases short and J 7 bases short, with 9 bases between. The CDR3 length is 11 residues. The sample in question was PBMCs, mostly from graft donor cells, obtained 180 days after TCRalphabeta/CD19-depleted stem cell transplant. The source is a boy younger than two who had a stem cell transplant for Wiskott-Aldrich syndrome, so the T cells may come from the graft donor. The rearrangement joins TRBV5-1 to TRBJ2-7, with TRBD2 as a possible D gene (5 bases). CDR3 sequence: CASSDVAEQYF. CDR3 nucleotides: TGCGCCAGCAGCGACGTAGCGGAGCAGTACTTC.